This is a list of T cell receptor beta chains from one sample in a study of Ad26.COV2.S vaccination and SARS-CoV-2 variants. Assay: immunoSEQ multiplex PCR; the TCRdb copy retains only in-frame clones and omits some. The sample records over 400,000 clones, about 90% being singletons. This material consisted of peripheral blood, taken in a trial of Ad26.COV2.S vaccine versus placebo. The receptors originated from a person aged 18-65 years who received the Ad26.COV2.S COVID-19 vaccine or a placebo. Each CDR3 is given with its conserved first and last residue. The D gene is left open where the match is weak. Size tells how often a clone was seen (once, few, many) or the class of an expanded clone, and some rows leave it out.

d_gene,abundance,v_gene,j_gene,len,CDR3nt,CDR3aa
.,.,TRBV5-8,TRBJ2-7,14,TGTGCCAGCAGCGTGAGGGGCTTTGGGCACGAGCAGTACTTC,CASSVRGFGHEQYF
TRBD2,.,TRBV28,TRBJ2-5,14,TGTGCCAGCAGTTTGGGAGGGTTGGGGGAGACCCAGTACTTC,CASSLGGLGETQYF
TRBD1,.,TRBV29-1,TRBJ2-7,13,TGCAGCGTTGGGGGGGACAGGTCCTACGAGCAGTACTTC,CSVGGDRSYEQYF
.,few,TRBV28,TRBJ1-6,15,TGTGCCAGCAGTTTAGGGACGGTTAAGAATTCACCCCTCCACTTT,CASSLGTVKNSPLHF
.,.,TRBV7-9,TRBJ2-7,12,TGTGCCAGCAGCCAGGTCCCGGGGGAGCAGTACTTC,CASSQVPGEQYF
.,.,TRBV5-4,TRBJ2-1,14,TGTGCCAGCAGCCCCTCCGCAGGTAGCAATGAGCAGTTCTTC,CASSPSAGSNEQFF
.,.,TRBV7-9,TRBJ2-2,14,TGTGCCAGCACCCTAAGTGGGTCGGCCGGGGAGCTGTTTTTT,CASTLSGSAGELFF
TRBD2,.,TRBV7-3,TRBJ2-4,14,TGTGCCAGCAGCTTATCGGGGGGAAAAAACATTCAGTACTTC,CASSLSGGKNIQYF
.,.,TRBV5-1,TRBJ2-7,15,TGCGCCAGCAGCTTGGAAGGCGTCGTCACCTACGAGCAGTACTTC,CASSLEGVVTYEQYF
.,.,TRBV10-3,TRBJ2-7,16,TGTGCCATCAGTGAGGGTTTGACCGGACAGTCCTACGAGCAGTACTTC,CAISEGLTGQSYEQYF
TRBD2,once,TRBV20-1,TRBJ2-3,16,TGCAGTGCCAGTACCCTCGGGACTAGCGGGCCCGCTACGCAGTATTTT,CSASTLGTSGPATQYF
TRBD2,.,TRBV5-6,TRBJ2-1,19,TGTGCCAGCAGCTTGAGGACTAGCGGGATAGGGGGCTCCTACAATGAGCAGTTCTTC,CASSLRTSGIGGSYNEQFF
.,.,TRBV29-1,TRBJ2-1,12,TGCAGCGTTGTAGTAGCGGAGAATGAGCAGTTCTTC,CSVVVAENEQFF